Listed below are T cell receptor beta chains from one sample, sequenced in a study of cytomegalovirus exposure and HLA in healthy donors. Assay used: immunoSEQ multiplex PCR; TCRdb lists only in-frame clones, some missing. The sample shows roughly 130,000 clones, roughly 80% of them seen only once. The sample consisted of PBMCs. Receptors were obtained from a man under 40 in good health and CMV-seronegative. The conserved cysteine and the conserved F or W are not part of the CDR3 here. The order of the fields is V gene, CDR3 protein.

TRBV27 ASSLSRGDSPLH
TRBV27 ASSRQGSLVGYT
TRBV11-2 ASSPGLAGDSYEQY
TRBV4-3 ASSQALPGRGGYNEQF
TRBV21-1 ARGPGLAWEQF
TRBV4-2 ASTPGGLARDTQY
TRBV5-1 ASSFGTEGNEQF
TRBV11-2 ASSLGGIYGYT
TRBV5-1 ASSYGDRGLNTEAF
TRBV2 ASSYGVEQY
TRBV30 AWSVTGGIGELF
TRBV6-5 ASSYGRNTEAF
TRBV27 ASRATTGVGNEQF
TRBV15 ATKTSGTDTQY
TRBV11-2 ASSFTSSSYEQY
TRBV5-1 ASSLAGRAEQF
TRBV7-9 ASGGYAGHYEQY
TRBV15 ATSRGQGDQPQH
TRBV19 ASSFRPDNLYEQY
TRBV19 ASSTGGWETQY
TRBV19 ASSHQGATDTQY
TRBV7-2 ASSLVRNIEQY
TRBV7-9 ASSLEIEGTSTDTQY
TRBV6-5 ASSYSGGPNQPQH
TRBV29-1 SVEGYYRRTQGTDTQY
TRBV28 ASLKNWGAYEQY
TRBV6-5 ASGRGAGTSDEQF
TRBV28 ASSLLGSAYEQY
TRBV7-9 ASSSGGVREAF
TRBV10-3 AISDLDTRKYEQY
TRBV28 ASSRLTGTYGYT
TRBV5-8 ASSPGGLRPQH